Below, 25 T cell receptor beta chains from the same sample are listed, as sequenced in a study of T-cell memory formation after mild COVID-19. One entry per CDR3 protein results from TCRdb running MiXCR on the 5' RACE reads. The top ten clones hold more than 20% of a sample with approximately 260,000 distinct CDR3 sequences, approximately 19% of them seen once. The sequenced material came from PBMCs or a T cell subset sorted from them (not recorded which). Receptor source: a man in his late teens or twenties who had mild COVID-19 (a few samples of this study predate the infection). Cell type and time point are not known.

This clonotype has just a few counts. The chain couples TRBV11-2 to TRBJ2-2; D gene unclear. The germline CDR1 and CDR2 sequences are SGHAT and FQNNGV. The V and J ends lost 5 bases and 1 base respectively, with 14 bases between them. CDR3 length: 16 amino acids. CDR3 protein: CASSHGRFLNTGELFF. Here the CDR3 DNA reads TGTGCCAGCAGCCACGGGCGGTTTCTGAACACCGGGGAGCTGTTTTTT.

V gene TRBV6-5 combines with J gene TRBJ2-5, with D perhaps given as TRBD1 or TRBD2 (5 bases each). The V and J ends lost 10 bases and 5 bases respectively, with 23 bases between them. The CDR3 runs to 15 residues. Germline CDR1 and CDR2: MNHEY and SVGAGI. The CDR3 loop reads CATERYPDSGETQYF. The CDR3 DNA follows: TGTGCCACCGAGCGGTACCCCGACAGTGGTGAGACCCAGTACTTC.

The sample holds a few counts of this clonotype. The CDR3, as DNA: TGCGCCAGCAGCCAAGTTATGGGAAGGGGCGGAGAGACCCAGTACTTC. Its protein is CASSQVMGRGGETQYF. The rearrangement joins TRBV4-3 to TRBJ2-5, with a tentative D call TRBD1 (5 bases). This CDR3 contains 16 residues. The germline V gene encodes CDR1 LGHNA and CDR2 YSLEER. The V gene lost 1 base and the J gene lost 4 bases, with 16 bases spanning the gap.

This clonotype was observed a few times. In DNA, the CDR3 is TGTGCCAGCAGCTTGTCAACAGGGGGCGCTTTCAATGAGCAGTTCTTC. Amino acid sequence: CASSLSTGGAFNEQFF. The chain has TRBV7-3 and TRBJ2-1; 9 positions match TRBD1. There are 16 residues in the CDR3. Looked up from germline, CDR1 is SGHTA and CDR2 is FQGTGA. V was pared by 3 bases and J by 6 bases, with 9 bases of the junction left unmatched.

The rearrangement uses TRBV7-9 and TRBJ2-7; a weak D match, TRBD1 (6 bases). V was clipped by 3 bases and J by 4 bases, with 13 bases between them. Germline-derived CDR1 and CDR2 are SEHNR and FQNEAQ (reference sequence). The length of the CDR3 is 14 residues. The chain's CDR3 is CASSFGQGSYEQYV. The CDR3 nucleotides read TGTGCCAGCAGCTTCGGTCAGGGGTCGTACGAGCAGTACGTC.

This clonotype came up a few times. The CDR3 DNA reads TGCGCCAGCTCCGACAGGGACTACAATGAGCAGTTCTTC. Its translation is CASSDRDYNEQFF. This chain uses TRBV5-1 with TRBJ2-1; 7 nucleotides match TRBD1. Germline V gene data show CDR1 as SGHRS and CDR2 as YFSETQ. V shed 7 bases, J shed 3 bases, and the junction held 4 bases outside the gene matches. This CDR3 comprises 13 residues.

This clonotype was detected many times. The chain joins TRBV7-2 to TRBJ2-5; D is possibly TRBD2 (6 bases). V was clipped by 3 bases and J by 5 bases, with 13 bases between them. CDR1 SGHTA and CDR2 FQGNSA come from the germline V gene. The length of the CDR3 is 14 residues. DNA of the CDR3: TGTGCCAGCAGCTTGGGTGGGGGGTTGGAGACCCAGTACTTC. Amino acid sequence: CASSLGGGLETQYF.

The chain recombines TRBV5-1 with TRBJ1-2; D not resolved. Germline assignment: CDR1 SGHRS and CDR2 YFSETQ. The CDR3 contains 14 residues. The V end lost 0 bases, the J end lost 5 bases, and 11 bases lay between the germline ends. CDR3 residues: CASSLDASGYGYTF. In DNA, the CDR3 is TGCGCCAGCAGCTTGGACGCGTCCGGGTATGGCTACACCTTC.

This clonotype was detected a few times. The chain combines TRBV7-2 with TRBJ2-5; 9 nucleotides line up with TRBD2. Looked up from germline, CDR1 is SGHTA and CDR2 is FQGNSA. V shed 5 bases and J 4 bases; nucleotides not matched to a gene: 5. The CDR3 contains 14 residues. CDR3 protein: CASSRSGGLETQYF. CDR3 sequence (DNA): TGTGCCAGCAGCCGAAGCGGGGGGTTAGAGACCCAGTACTTC.

CDR3 residues: CAWSVPGLGAFF. The CDR3 nucleotides are TGTGCCTGGAGTGTACCGGGGTTGGGAGCTTTCTTT. The chain uses TRBV30 and TRBJ1-1; D gene uncertain. Germline values: CDR1 GTSNPN, CDR2 SVGIG (reference sequence). CDR3 length equals 12 residues. The V end lost 0 bases, the J end lost 10 bases, and 12 bases lay between the germline ends.

This clonotype was counted only a few times. The chain's CDR3 is CASSPWITNTEAFF. The CDR3 coding sequence is TGTGCCAGCAGCCCCTGGATTACGAACACTGAAGCTTTCTTT. The V gene is TRBV6-2 or TRBV6-3, the J gene TRBJ1-1; D not certain. Germline V gene data show CDR1 as MNHEY and CDR2 as SVGEGT. This CDR3 comprises 14 residues. The germline V and J ends were trimmed by 6 bases and 1 base, with 12 bases remaining between them.

The table lists this clonotype with a few counts. This sequence joins TRBV6-6 and TRBJ2-3; tentative D call: TRBD2 (5 bases). V was shortened by 3 bases and J by 2 bases, with 6 bases between the two germline ends. Germline CDR1 reads MNHNY; CDR2 reads SVGAGI (reference sequence). This CDR3 has 13 residues. The CDR3 region is CASSYSVTDTQYF. CDR3 DNA: TGTGCCAGCAGTTATAGCGTCACAGATACGCAGTATTTT.

This clonotype was seen a handful of times. The chain uses TRBV9 and TRBJ1-2; 10 bases line up with TRBD1. The CDR3 covers 14 residues. The germline gives CDR1 SGDLS, CDR2 YYNGEE. V lost 5 bases and J lost 8; bases outside the gene matches: 9. The chain's CDR3 is CASSTGTGVEGYTF. As DNA, the CDR3 is TGTGCCAGCAGTACAGGGACAGGGGTGGAAGGCTACACCTTC.

This clonotype has more than one count but fewer than ten. The chain combines TRBV6-5 with TRBJ1-1, with D tentatively TRBD1 (6 bases). The V gene's germline CDR1 is MNHEY and CDR2 SVGAGI. V gave up 7 bases and J gave up 5 bases, with 14 bases separating them. CDR3 size: 13 residues. CDR3 region: CASKNREGTEAFF. Here the CDR3 DNA reads TGTGCCAGCAAAAACAGGGAGGGAACTGAAGCTTTCTTT.

The chain joins TRBV20-1 to TRBJ1-5, with a possible D match to TRBD1 (5 bases). V gave up 3 bases and J gave up 0 bases, with 9 bases separating them. The CDR3 runs to 14 residues. Germline CDR1 reads DFQATT; CDR2 reads SNEGSKA (reference sequence). The CDR3 region has the DNA TGCAGTGCTAGCGTCCAGGGTAGCAATCAGCCCCAGCATTTT. Protein sequence: CSASVQGSNQPQHF.

As concerns this clonotype: It is likely a read error, because the conserved phenylalanine at the end of the CDR3 is missing. This chain connects TRBV4-1 to TRBJ2-6; D perhaps matches TRBD2 (6 bases). This CDR3 comprises 14 residues. Trimming shortened V by 1 base and J by 11 bases, and 12 bases separated the two germline ends. The germline V gene encodes CDR1 MGHRA and CDR2 YSYEKL. CDR3 region: CASSQVQRVDVLTL. In nucleotides, the CDR3 is TGCGCCAGCAGCCAAGTCCAGCGGGTCGACGTCCTGACTTTG.

In its sample, this clonotype was seen many times. The chain combines TRBV12-3 or TRBV12-4 with TRBJ2-7; perhaps TRBD1 as D (6 bases). V was clipped by 7 bases and J by 0 bases, with 10 bases between them. This CDR3 is built from 13 residues. CDR3 nucleotides: TGTGCCAGCAAAACAGGGAGCTCCTACGAGCAGTACTTC. As protein: CASKTGSSYEQYF.

This clonotype was observed a few times. The chain recombines TRBV7-2 with TRBJ2-7; D uncertain. Trimming left V 4 bases short and J 5 bases short, with 15 bases between. The CDR3 consists of 14 residues. Germline-derived CDR1 and CDR2 are SGHTA and FQGNSA. CDR3 DNA: TGTGCCAGCAGCTCGAGCGCGGCCTCGGACGAGCAGTACTTC. Encoded protein: CASSSSAASDEQYF. Full variable domain (missing parts from reference TRBV7-2 and TRBJ2-7): GAGVSQSPSNKVTEKGKDVELRCDPISGHTALYWYRQSLGQGLEFLIYFQGNSAPDKSGLPSDRFSAERTGGSVSTLTIQRTQQEDSAVYLCASSSSAASDEQYFGPGTRLTVT.

This clonotype has only a few counts. The chain links TRBV6-6 to TRBJ2-2; D is uncertain. Deletions cut 2 bases from V and 3 bases from J, with 10 bases between. The CDR3 runs 15 residues. The germline gives CDR1 MNHNY, CDR2 SVGAGI (reference sequence). In DNA form, the CDR3 reads TGTGCCAGCAGTTACGCGGCTAGGGACACCGGGGAGCTGTTTTTT. Translated, it gives CASSYAARDTGELFF.

This chain links TRBV3-1 with TRBJ2-1; D assignment may be TRBD1 or TRBD2 (5 bases each). Germline assignment: CDR1 LGHDT and CDR2 YNNKEL (reference sequence). V shed 0 bases and J shed 6 bases, with 12 bases lying between them. The CDR3 runs 15 residues. CDR3 protein: CASSQDLGTTNEQFF. As DNA, the CDR3 is TGTGCCAGCAGCCAAGATCTTGGGACGACCAATGAGCAGTTCTTC.

This clonotype showed up just a few times. This sequence joins TRBV20-1 and TRBJ1-5, with 7 positions matching TRBD1. This CDR3 is built from 15 residues. Looked up from germline, CDR1 is DFQATT and CDR2 is SNEGSKA (reference sequence). V was pared by 0 bases and J by 7 bases, with 9 bases of the junction left unmatched. This CDR3 is CSARDRVRGEQPQHF. The DNA for the CDR3 is TGCAGTGCTAGAGATCGAGTCAGGGGGGAACAGCCCCAGCATTTT.

This chain joins TRBV7-2 and TRBJ1-2, with 8 bases matching TRBD1. CDR1 and CDR2 (germline): SGHTA, FQGNSA. After removal of 6 bases from V and 7 bases from J, the junction contained 4 bases not matched to a gene. This CDR3 spans 12 amino acids. As DNA, the CDR3 is TGTGCCAGCAGTAGTGGACAGGGTGGCTACACCTTC. Translating it yields CASSSGQGGYTF.

In this sample, this clonotype turned up a few times. The rearrangement joins TRBV6-4 to TRBJ2-7; 11 bases fit TRBD2. Per the germline V gene, CDR1 is MRHNA and CDR2 is SNTAGT. CDR3 length: 17 amino acids. The V segment lost 10 bases and the J segment 3 bases; nucleotides outside the gene matches: 17. The CDR3 loop reads CAIHELSTTSGGYEQYV. CDR3 nucleotide sequence: TGTGCCATCCACGAACTCTCGACTACTAGCGGGGGCTACGAGCAGTACGTC.

The V gene is TRBV6-1, the J gene TRBJ1-2, with a tentative D call TRBD1 (6 bases). From germline, CDR1 is MNHNS and CDR2 SASEGT. The V gene lost 3 bases and the J gene lost 4 bases, with 18 bases spanning the gap. There are 16 residues in the CDR3. In nucleotides, the CDR3 is TGTGCCAGCAGTGAGGGATTCACTGGGACATTCTATGGCTACACCTTC. As protein: CASSEGFTGTFYGYTF.

The CDR3 protein is CSARGAGSYTEAFF. Here the CDR3 DNA reads TGCAGTGCTAGGGGCGCCGGGTCTTACACTGAAGCTTTCTTT. The V and J genes are TRBV20-1 and TRBJ1-1; D is undetermined. V was clipped by 3 bases and J by 3 bases, with 14 bases between them. Germline CDR1 and CDR2: DFQATT and SNEGSKA (reference sequence). This CDR3 region has 14 residues.